Listed below are T cell receptor beta chains from one sample, sequenced in a study of CD8 T cells in ankylosing spondylitis. MiXCR, run by TCRdb on the 5' RACE reads, gives a single entry per CDR3 protein. The table has some 7,000 distinct CDR3 sequences, 2.5% to 3% seen once. Sequenced sample: blood, either unsorted or a sorted T cell fraction (not recorded which). These receptors originate from a female donor with ankylosing spondylitis or in good health (not recorded which). The CDR3 runs from the conserved cysteine through the conserved F or W. The order of the fields is V gene, J gene, CDR3 protein.

V: TRBV9; J: TRBJ2-7; CDR3: CASSVAGTTYEQYF
V: TRBV9; J: TRBJ2-1; CDR3: CASSAKITGSSYNEQFF
V: TRBV9; J: TRBJ2-7; CDR3: CASSLYRDSYEQYF
V: TRBV24-1; J: TRBJ2-1; CDR3: CATSDFGDGQGNEQFF
V: TRBV9; J: TRBJ1-4; CDR3: CASSSQGAPAEKLFF
V: TRBV9; J: TRBJ2-7; CDR3: CASSVLPGTGGYEQYF
V: TRBV9; J: TRBJ2-3; CDR3: CASRAGSLTSDTQYF
V: TRBV9; J: TRBJ2-2; CDR3: CASSVITGELFF
V: TRBV9; J: TRBJ1-2; CDR3: CASSLSPMGDRSYGYTF
V: TRBV9; J: TRBJ2-7; CDR3: CASSVTTSAEQYF
V: TRBV9; J: TRBJ2-5; CDR3: CASSGRYRGETQYF
V: TRBV9; J: TRBJ2-7; CDR3: CASSAGTGGRSYEQYF
V: TRBV9; J: TRBJ2-1; CDR3: CASSPSGEYNEQFF
V: TRBV9; J: TRBJ2-3; CDR3: CASSVGLSSGDTQYF
V: TRBV9; J: TRBJ2-1; CDR3: CASSREPPGTGLVEQFF
V: TRBV9; J: TRBJ2-1; CDR3: CASSKTSGRPHNEQFF
V: TRBV9; J: TRBJ2-2; CDR3: CASSVAGTGTGELFF
V: TRBV9; J: TRBJ2-3; CDR3: CASSPFGGGPGDTQYF
V: TRBV9; J: TRBJ1-1; CDR3: CASKPWNTEAFF
V: TRBV9; J: TRBJ2-3; CDR3: CASSGGGKRTDTQYF
V: TRBV9; J: TRBJ1-2; CDR3: CASSGGDGNRYGYTF
V: TRBV9; J: TRBJ1-3; CDR3: CASSVEGLSGNTIYF
V: TRBV9; J: TRBJ2-1; CDR3: CASSAFSGRAGDEQFF
V: TRBV9; J: TRBJ2-3; CDR3: CASSAQDTQYF
V: TRBV9; J: TRBJ1-3; CDR3: CASSLTNGQDGNTIYF
V: TRBV9; J: TRBJ2-1; CDR3: CASSVGGPSGHPGNEQFF
V: TRBV9; J: TRBJ2-1; CDR3: CASSVEGREIDEQFF
V: TRBV9; J: TRBJ2-5; CDR3: CASSPRGAEGETQYF
V: TRBV9; J: TRBJ2-1; CDR3: CASSPFSSGTGVEQFF
V: TRBV4-1; J: TRBJ2-7; CDR3: CASSQDLDRSVSYEQYF
V: TRBV9; J: TRBJ2-7; CDR3: CASSEGGLSPTYEQYF
V: TRBV9; J: TRBJ1-1; CDR3: CASSVVVGLNTEAFF
V: TRBV9; J: TRBJ2-1; CDR3: CASSVEGGLYNEQFF
V: TRBV9; J: TRBJ2-7; CDR3: CASSVGSPGEIPYEQYF
V: TRBV9; J: TRBJ2-1; CDR3: CASSTERWVYNEQFF
V: TRBV9; J: TRBJ2-3; CDR3: CASSVGGSGYTDTQYF
V: TRBV9; J: TRBJ2-7; CDR3: CASSVAVSGTYEQYF
V: TRBV9; J: TRBJ2-2; CDR3: CASSSTGANTGELFF
V: TRBV9; J: TRBJ2-1; CDR3: CASSVDGGGKYNEQFF
V: TRBV9; J: TRBJ2-6; CDR3: CASSLKGLLSSGANVLTF